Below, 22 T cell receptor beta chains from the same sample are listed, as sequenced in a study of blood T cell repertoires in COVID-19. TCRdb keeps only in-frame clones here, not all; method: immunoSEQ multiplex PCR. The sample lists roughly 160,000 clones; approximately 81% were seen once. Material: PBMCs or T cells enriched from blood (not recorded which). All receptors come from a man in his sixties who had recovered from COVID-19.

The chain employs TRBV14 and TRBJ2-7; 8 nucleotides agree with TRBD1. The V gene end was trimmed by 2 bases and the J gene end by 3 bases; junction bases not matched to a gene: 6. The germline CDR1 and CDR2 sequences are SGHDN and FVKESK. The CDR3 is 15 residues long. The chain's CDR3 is CASSQFGTGNYEQYF. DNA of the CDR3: TGTGCCAGCAGCCAATTCGGGACAGGTAACTACGAGCAGTACTTC. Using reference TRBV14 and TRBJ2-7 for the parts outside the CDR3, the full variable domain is EAGVTQFPSHSVIEKGQTVTLRCDPISGHDNLYWYRRVMGKEIKFLLHFVKESKQDESGMPNNRFLAERTGGTYSTLKVQPAELEDSGVYFCASSQFGTGNYEQYFGPGTRLTVT.

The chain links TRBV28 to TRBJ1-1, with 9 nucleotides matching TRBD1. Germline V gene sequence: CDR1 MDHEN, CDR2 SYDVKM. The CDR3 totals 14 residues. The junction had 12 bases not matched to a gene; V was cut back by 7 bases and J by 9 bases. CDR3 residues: CASKLDRGPLKAFF. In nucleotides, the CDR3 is TGTGCCAGCAAACTGGACAGGGGCCCTCTGAAAGCTTTCTTT.

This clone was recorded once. The CDR3 bases are TGTGCCAGCAGGCTAAACACAGCGAACACTGAAGCTTTCTTT. Translation gives CASRLNTANTEAFF. This sequence joins TRBV28 and TRBJ1-1; no clear D gene. V was shortened by 6 bases and J by 1 base, with 12 bases between the two germline ends. CDR1 and CDR2 (germline): MDHEN, SYDVKM. This CDR3 comprises 14 residues.

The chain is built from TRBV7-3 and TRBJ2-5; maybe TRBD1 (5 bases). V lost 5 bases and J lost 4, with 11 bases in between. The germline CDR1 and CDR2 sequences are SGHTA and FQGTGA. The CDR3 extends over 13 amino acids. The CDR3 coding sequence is TGTGCCAGCAGCCCTCTGGACACAGAGACCCAGTACTTC. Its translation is CASSPLDTETQYF.

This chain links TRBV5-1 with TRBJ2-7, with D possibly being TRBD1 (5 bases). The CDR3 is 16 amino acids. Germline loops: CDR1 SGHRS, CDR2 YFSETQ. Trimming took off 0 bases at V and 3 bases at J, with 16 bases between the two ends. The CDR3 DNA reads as TGCGCCAGCAGCTTGGGAGTACCGACAGACGGCTACGAGCAGTACTTC. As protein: CASSLGVPTDGYEQYF. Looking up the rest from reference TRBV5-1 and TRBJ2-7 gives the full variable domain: KAGVTQTPRYLIKTRGQQVTLSCSPISGHRSVSWYQQTPGQGLQFLFEYFSETQRNKGNFPGRFSGRQFSNSRSEMNVSTLELGDSALYLCASSLGVPTDGYEQYFGPGTRLTVT.

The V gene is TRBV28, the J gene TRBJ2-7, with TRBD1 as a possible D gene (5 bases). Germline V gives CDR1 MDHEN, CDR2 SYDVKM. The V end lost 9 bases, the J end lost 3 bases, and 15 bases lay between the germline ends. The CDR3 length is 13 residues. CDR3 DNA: TGTGCCAGTAACACCGTGGGGCTCTACGAGCAGTACTTC. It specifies CASNTVGLYEQYF.

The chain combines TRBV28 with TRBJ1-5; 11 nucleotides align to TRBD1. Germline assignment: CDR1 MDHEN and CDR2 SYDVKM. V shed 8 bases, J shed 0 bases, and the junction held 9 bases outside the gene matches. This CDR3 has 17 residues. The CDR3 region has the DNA TGTGCCAGCCTCGGACAGGGGGCGCCTAGTAGCAATCAGCCCCAGCATTTT. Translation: CASLGQGAPSSNQPQHF.

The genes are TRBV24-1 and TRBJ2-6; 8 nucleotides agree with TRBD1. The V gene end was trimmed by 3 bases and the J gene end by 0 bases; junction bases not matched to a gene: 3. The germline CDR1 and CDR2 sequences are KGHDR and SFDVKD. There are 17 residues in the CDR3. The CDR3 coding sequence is TGTGCCACCAGTGATCCAGGGGGCTCCTCTGGGGCCAACGTCCTGACTTTC. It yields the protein CATSDPGGSSGANVLTF.

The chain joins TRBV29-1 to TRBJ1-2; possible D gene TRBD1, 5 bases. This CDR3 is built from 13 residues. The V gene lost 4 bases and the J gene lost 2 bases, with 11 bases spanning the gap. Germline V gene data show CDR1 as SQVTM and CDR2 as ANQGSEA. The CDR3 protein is CSVGAKGNYGYTF. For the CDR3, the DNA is TGCAGCGTTGGGGCCAAGGGGAACTATGGCTACACCTTC. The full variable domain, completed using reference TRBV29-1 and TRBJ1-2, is SAVISQKPSRDICQRGTSLTIQCQVDSQVTMMFWYRQQPGQSLTLIATANQGSEATYESGFVIDKFPISRPNLTFSTLTVSNMSPEDSSIYLCSVGAKGNYGYTFGSGTRLTVV.

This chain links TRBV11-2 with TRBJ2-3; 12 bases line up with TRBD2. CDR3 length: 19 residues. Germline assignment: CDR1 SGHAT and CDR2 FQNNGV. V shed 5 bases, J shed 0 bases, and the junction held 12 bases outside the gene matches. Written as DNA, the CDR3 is TGTGCCAGCAGCCCATACTACTCCGGGACTAGCGGGAGCACAGATACGCAGTATTTT. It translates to CASSPYYSGTSGSTDTQYF.

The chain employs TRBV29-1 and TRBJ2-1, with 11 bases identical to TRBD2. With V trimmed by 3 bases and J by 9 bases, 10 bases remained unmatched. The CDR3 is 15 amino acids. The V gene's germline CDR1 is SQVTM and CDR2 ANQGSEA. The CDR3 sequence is CSVDGPSGRWGEQFF. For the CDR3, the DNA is TGCAGCGTTGACGGTCCTAGCGGGAGGTGGGGTGAGCAGTTCTTC.

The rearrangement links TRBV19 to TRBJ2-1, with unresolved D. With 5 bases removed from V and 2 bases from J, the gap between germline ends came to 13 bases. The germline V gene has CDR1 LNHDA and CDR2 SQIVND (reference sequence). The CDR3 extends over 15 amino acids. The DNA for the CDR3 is TGTGCCAGTAGTCTGACCAGACTTCCCTACAATGAGCAGTTCTTC. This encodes CASSLTRLPYNEQFF.

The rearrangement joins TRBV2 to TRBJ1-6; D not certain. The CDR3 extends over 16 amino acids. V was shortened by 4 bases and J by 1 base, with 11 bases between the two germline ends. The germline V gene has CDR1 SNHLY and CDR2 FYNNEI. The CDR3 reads CASSAYAGSYNSPLHF. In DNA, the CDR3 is TGTGCCAGCAGTGCCTACGCGGGATCCTATAATTCACCCCTCCACTTT.

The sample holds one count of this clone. CDR3 coding DNA: TGTGCCAGTGCGGGAGGGCTCACCGGGGAGCTGTTTTTT. Its protein is CASAGGLTGELFF. This rearrangement joins TRBV19 to TRBJ2-2; 9 nucleotides line up with TRBD2. This CDR3 contains 13 residues. CDR1 and CDR2 from the germline V gene are LNHDA and SQIVND (reference sequence). Losses at the gene ends were 8 bases for V and 4 bases for J; bases not matched to a gene: 2. Using reference TRBV19 and TRBJ2-2 for the parts outside the CDR3, the full variable domain is DGGITQSPKYLFRKEGQNVTLSCEQNLNHDAMYWYRQDPGQGLRLIYYSQIVNDFQKGDIAEGYSVSREKKESFPLTVTSAQKNPTAFYLCASAGGLTGELFFGEGSRLTVL.

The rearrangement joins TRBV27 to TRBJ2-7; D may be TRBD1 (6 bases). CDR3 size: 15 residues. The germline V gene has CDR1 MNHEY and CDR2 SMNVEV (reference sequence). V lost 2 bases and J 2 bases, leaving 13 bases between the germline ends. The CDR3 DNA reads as TGTGCCAGCAGTTTACGGTTTCAGGGGACCTACGAGCAGTACTTC. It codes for CASSLRFQGTYEQYF.

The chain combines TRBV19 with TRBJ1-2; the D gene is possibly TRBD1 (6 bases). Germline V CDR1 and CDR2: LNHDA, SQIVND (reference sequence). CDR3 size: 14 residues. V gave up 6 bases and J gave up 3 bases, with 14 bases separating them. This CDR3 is CASSPQGIDYGYTF. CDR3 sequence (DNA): TGTGCCAGTAGCCCACAGGGTATCGACTATGGCTACACCTTC.

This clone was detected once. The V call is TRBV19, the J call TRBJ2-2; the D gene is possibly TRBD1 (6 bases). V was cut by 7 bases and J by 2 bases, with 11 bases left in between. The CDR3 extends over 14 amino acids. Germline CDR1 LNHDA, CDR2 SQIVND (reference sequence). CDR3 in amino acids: CASTRGHNTGELFF. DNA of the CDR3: TGTGCCAGTACCCGGGGACACAACACCGGGGAGCTGTTTTTT. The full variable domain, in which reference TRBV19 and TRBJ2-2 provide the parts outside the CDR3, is DGGITQSPKYLFRKEGQNVTLSCEQNLNHDAMYWYRQDPGQGLRLIYYSQIVNDFQKGDIAEGYSVSREKKESFPLTVTSAQKNPTAFYLCASTRGHNTGELFFGEGSRLTVL.

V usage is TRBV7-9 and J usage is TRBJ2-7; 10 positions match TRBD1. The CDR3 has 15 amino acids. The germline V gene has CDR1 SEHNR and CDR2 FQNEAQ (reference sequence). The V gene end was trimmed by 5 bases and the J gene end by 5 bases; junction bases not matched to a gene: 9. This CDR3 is CASSQNDRGRHEQYF. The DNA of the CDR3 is TGTGCCAGCAGCCAGAACGACAGGGGGCGTCACGAGCAGTACTTC. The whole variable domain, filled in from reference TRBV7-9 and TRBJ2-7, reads DTGVSQNPRHKITKRGQNVTFRCDPISEHNRLYWYRQTLGQGPEFLTYFQNEAQLEKSRLLSDRFSAERPKGSFSTLEIQRTEQGDSAMYLCASSQNDRGRHEQYFGPGTRLTVT.

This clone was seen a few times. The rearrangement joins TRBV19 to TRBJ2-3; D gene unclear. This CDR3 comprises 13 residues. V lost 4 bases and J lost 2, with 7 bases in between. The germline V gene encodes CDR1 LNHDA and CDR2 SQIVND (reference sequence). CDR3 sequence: CASSNRFTDTQYF. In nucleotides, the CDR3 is TGTGCCAGTAGTAATAGATTCACAGATACGCAGTATTTT. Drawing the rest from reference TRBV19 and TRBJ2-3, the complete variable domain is DGGITQSPKYLFRKEGQNVTLSCEQNLNHDAMYWYRQDPGQGLRLIYYSQIVNDFQKGDIAEGYSVSREKKESFPLTVTSAQKNPTAFYLCASSNRFTDTQYFGPGTRLTVL.

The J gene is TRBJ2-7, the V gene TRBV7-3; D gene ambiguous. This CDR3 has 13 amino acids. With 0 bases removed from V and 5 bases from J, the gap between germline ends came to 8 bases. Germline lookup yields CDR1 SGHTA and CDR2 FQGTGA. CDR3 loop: CASSLTERHEQYF. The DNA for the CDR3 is TGTGCCAGCAGCTTAACGGAGAGACACGAGCAGTACTTC.

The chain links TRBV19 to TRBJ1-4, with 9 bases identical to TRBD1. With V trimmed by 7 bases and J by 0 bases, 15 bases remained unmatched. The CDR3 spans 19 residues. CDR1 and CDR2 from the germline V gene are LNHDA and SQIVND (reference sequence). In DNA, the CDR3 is TGTGCCAGTATCCGGAAAAGTGGGACAGGGCGACCAACTAATGAAAAACTGTTTTTT. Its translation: CASIRKSGTGRPTNEKLFF. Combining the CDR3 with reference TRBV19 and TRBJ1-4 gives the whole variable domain DGGITQSPKYLFRKEGQNVTLSCEQNLNHDAMYWYRQDPGQGLRLIYYSQIVNDFQKGDIAEGYSVSREKKESFPLTVTSAQKNPTAFYLCASIRKSGTGRPTNEKLFFGSGTQLSVL.

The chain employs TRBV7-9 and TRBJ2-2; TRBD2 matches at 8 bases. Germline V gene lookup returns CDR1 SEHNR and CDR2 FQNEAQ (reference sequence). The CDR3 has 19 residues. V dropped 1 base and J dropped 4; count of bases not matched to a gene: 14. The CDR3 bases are TGTGCCAGCAGCTTAGTATGGGGGGCCCAAAGCGGGAGCACCGGGGAGCTGTTTTTT. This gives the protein CASSLVWGAQSGSTGELFF.